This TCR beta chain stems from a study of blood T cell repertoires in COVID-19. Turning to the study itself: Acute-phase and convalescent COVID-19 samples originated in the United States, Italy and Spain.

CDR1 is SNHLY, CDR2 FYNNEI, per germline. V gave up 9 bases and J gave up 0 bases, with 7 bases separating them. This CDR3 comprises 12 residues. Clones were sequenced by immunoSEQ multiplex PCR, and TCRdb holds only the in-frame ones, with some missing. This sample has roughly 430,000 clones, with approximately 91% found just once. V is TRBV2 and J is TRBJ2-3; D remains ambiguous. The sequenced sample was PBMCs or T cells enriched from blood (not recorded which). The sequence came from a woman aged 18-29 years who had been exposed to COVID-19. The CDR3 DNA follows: TGTGCCAGTAAGACTAGCACAGATACGCAGTATTTT. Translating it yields CASKTSTDTQYF.